Below, 8 T cell receptor beta chains from the same sample are listed, as sequenced in a study of blood T cell repertoires in COVID-19. Method: immunoSEQ multiplex PCR; TCRdb's copy keeps in-frame clones and lacks some. The profile shows over 200,000 clones, under 85% of them singletons. The material sequenced was PBMCs or T cells enriched from blood (not recorded which). The receptors here all came from a man in his fifties or sixties who had recovered from COVID-19.

This clone was seen just once. The chain combines TRBV18 with TRBJ2-5, with 12 positions matching TRBD1. J was trimmed by 5 bases and V by 2 bases; bases with no gene match: 6. The CDR3 contains 16 residues. CDR1 and CDR2 from the germline V gene are KGHSH and LQKENI. CDR3 in amino acids: CASSPFRDRGPETQYF. Written as DNA, the CDR3 is TGTGCCAGCTCACCATTCCGGGACAGGGGGCCGGAGACCCAGTACTTC. The full variable domain, completed using reference TRBV18 and TRBJ2-5, is NAGVMQNPRHLVRRRGQEARLRCSPMKGHSHVYWYRQLPEEGLKFMVYLQKENIIDESGMPKERFSAEFPKEGPSILRIQQVVRGDSAAYFCASSPFRDRGPETQYFGPGTRLLVL.

The chain carries TRBV7-3 and TRBJ2-1, with TRBD2 identical over 11 bases. The germline V gene has CDR1 SGHTA and CDR2 FQGTGA. V gave up 5 bases and J gave up 3 bases; unmatched junction bases: 6. The CDR3 loop spans 16 amino acids. CDR3 region: CASSPYLAGGYNEQFF. The CDR3 bases are TGTGCCAGCAGCCCCTACCTAGCGGGGGGCTACAATGAGCAGTTCTTC.

This chain joins TRBV24-1 and TRBJ2-3; 10 bases line up with TRBD2. The CDR3 runs to 16 residues. Germline CDR1 and CDR2: KGHDR and SFDVKD. V lost 3 bases and J lost 1; bases outside the gene matches: 3. CDR3 bases: TGTGCCACCAGTGATCCCACTAGCGGGGGCACAGATACGCAGTATTTT. Its protein is CATSDPTSGGTDTQYF.

This chain uses TRBV5-4 with TRBJ2-3, with 9 bases fitting TRBD2. The germline gives CDR1 SGHNT, CDR2 YYREEE (reference sequence). The CDR3 is made up of 14 amino acids. V trimming: 9 bases; J trimming: 1 base; junction bases outside the gene matches: 6. The CDR3 sequence is CATEAGGGTDTQYF. In DNA, the CDR3 is TGTGCCACGGAAGCGGGGGGCGGCACAGATACGCAGTATTTT.

This chain joins TRBV7-9 and TRBJ1-3, with D hard to call. There are 15 residues in the CDR3. Germline CDR1 reads SEHNR; CDR2 reads FQNEAQ (reference sequence). V was clipped by 0 bases and J by 0 bases, with 6 bases between them. The chain's CDR3 is CASSLATDSGNTIYF. The CDR3 DNA follows: TGTGCCAGCAGCTTAGCTACAGACTCTGGAAACACCATATATTTT.

The chain has TRBV5-1 and TRBJ2-1, with D perhaps matching TRBD2 (5 bases). The V gene lost 1 base and the J gene lost 2 bases, with 13 bases spanning the gap. Germline CDR1 SGHRS, CDR2 YFSETQ. The CDR3 spans 16 residues. CDR3 sequence: CASSLNLASPYNEQFF. The CDR3 DNA reads TGCGCCAGCAGCTTGAACCTAGCAAGTCCCTACAATGAGCAGTTCTTC.

V is TRBV5-4 and J is TRBJ2-2, with 13 bases aligning to TRBD2. The junction had 3 bases not matched to a gene; V was cut back by 0 bases and J by 1 base. CDR1 SGHNT and CDR2 YYREEE come from the germline V gene (reference sequence). This CDR3 has 18 residues. The CDR3 DNA sequence: TGTGCCAGCAGCTTGGGGACTAGCGGGGGCCAGAACACCGGGGAGCTGTTTTTT. Translation: CASSLGTSGGQNTGELFF.

Points on this clone: The same CDR3 arises from other DNA sequences in this sample as well. J is TRBJ1-4 and V is TRBV9; D is possibly TRBD1 (5 bases). This CDR3 spans 15 amino acids. Germline V CDR1 and CDR2: SGDLS, YYNGEE. With 1 base removed from V and 3 bases from J, the gap between germline ends came to 10 bases. CDR3 sequence reads: CASSVWGGANEKLFF. DNA for the CDR3: TGTGCCAGCAGCGTATGGGGGGGAGCTAATGAAAAACTGTTTTTT.